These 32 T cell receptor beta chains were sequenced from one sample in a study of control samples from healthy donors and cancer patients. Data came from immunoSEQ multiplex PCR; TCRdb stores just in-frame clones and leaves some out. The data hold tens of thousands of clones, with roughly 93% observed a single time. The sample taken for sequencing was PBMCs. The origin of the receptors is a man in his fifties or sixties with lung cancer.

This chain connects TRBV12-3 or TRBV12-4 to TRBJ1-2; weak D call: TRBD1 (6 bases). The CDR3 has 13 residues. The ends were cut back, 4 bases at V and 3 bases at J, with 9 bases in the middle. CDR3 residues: CASSSGQDYGYTF. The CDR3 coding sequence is TGTGCCAGCAGTTCGGGACAAGACTATGGCTACACCTTC.

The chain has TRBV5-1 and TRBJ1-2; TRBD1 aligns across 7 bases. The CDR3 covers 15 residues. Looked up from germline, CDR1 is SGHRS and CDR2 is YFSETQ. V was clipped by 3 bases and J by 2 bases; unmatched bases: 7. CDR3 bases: TGCGCCAGCAGCTCGGGACAGAGGGAGAACTATGGCTACACCTTC. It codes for CASSSGQRENYGYTF.

CDR3: CASSRRGVWANEKLFF. CDR3 nucleotides: TGTGCCAGCAGCAGACGAGGGGTGTGGGCTAATGAAAAACTGTTTTTT. The chain employs TRBV7-2 and TRBJ1-4; possibly TRBD1 for D (5 bases). This CDR3 has 16 amino acids. In germline, CDR1 is SGHTA, CDR2 FQGNSA. V gave up 5 bases and J gave up 3 bases, with 16 bases separating them.

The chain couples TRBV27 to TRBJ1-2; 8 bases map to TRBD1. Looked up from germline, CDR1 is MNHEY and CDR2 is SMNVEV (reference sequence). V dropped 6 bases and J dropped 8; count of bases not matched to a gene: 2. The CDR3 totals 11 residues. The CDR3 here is CASSTGGGYTF. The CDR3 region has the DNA TGTGCCAGCAGCACAGGGGGAGGCTACACCTTC.

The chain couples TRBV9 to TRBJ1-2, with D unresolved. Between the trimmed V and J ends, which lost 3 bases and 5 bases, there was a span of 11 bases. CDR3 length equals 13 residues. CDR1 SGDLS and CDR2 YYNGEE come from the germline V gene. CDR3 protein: CASSGIEQYGYTF. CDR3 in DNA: TGTGCCAGCAGCGGCATAGAACAATATGGCTACACCTTC.

The chain's CDR3 is CASSSAYSNQPQHF. The CDR3 region has the DNA TGTGCCAGCAGCTCGGCTTATAGCAATCAGCCCCAGCATTTT. The chain employs TRBV5-8 and TRBJ1-5; D ambiguous. V was shortened by 3 bases and J by 0 bases, with 7 bases between the two germline ends. Germline CDR1 reads SGHTS; CDR2 reads YDEGEE. This CDR3 region has 14 residues.

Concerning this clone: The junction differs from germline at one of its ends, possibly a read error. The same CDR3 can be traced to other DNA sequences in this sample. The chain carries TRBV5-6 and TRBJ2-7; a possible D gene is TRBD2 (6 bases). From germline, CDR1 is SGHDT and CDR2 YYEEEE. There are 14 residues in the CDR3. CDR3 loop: CASSLGGDSYEQYF. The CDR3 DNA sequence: TGTGCCAGCAGTTTGGGGGGAGACTCCTACGAGCAGTACTTC. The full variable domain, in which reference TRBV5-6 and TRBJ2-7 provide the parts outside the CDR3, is DAGVTQSPTHLIKTRGQQVTLRCSPKSGHDTVSWYQQALGQGPQFIFQYYEEEERQRGNFPDRFSGHQFPNYSSELNVNALLLGDSALYLCASSLGGDSYEQYFGPGTRLTVT.

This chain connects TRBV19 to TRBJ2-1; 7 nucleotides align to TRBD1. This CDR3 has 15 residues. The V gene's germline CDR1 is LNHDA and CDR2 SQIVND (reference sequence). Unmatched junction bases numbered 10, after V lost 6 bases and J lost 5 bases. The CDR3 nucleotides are TGTGCCAGTAGGAGGCTGACAGGGAACCACAATGAGCAGTTCTTC. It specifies CASRRLTGNHNEQFF.

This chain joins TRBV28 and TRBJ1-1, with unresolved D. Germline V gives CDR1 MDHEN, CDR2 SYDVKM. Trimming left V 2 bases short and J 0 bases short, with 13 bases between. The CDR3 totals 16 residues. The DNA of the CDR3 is TGTGCCAGCAGTTTAATATCGACAACTCTGAACACTGAAGCTTTCTTT. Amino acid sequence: CASSLISTTLNTEAFF.

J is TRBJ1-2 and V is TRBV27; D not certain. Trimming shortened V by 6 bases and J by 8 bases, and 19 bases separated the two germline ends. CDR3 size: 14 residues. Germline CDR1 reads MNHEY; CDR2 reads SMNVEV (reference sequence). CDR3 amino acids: CASSRDPGDQGYTF. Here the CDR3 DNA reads TGTGCCAGCAGCCGAGATCCGGGCGACCAGGGCTACACCTTC.

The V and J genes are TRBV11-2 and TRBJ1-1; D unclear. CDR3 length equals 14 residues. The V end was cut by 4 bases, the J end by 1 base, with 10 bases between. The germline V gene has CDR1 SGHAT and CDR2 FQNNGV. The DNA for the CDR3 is TGTGCCAGCAGCTCAAGGACGGGGAACACTGAAGCTTTCTTT. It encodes CASSSRTGNTEAFF.

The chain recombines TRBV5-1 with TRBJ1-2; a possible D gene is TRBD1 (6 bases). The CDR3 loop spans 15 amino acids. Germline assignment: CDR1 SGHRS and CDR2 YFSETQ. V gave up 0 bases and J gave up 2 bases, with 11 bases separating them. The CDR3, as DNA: TGCGCCAGCAGCTTGGACAGGGAAGGCAACTATGGCTACACCTTC. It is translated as CASSLDREGNYGYTF. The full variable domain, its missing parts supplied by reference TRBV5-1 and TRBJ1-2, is KAGVTQTPRYLIKTRGQQVTLSCSPISGHRSVSWYQQTPGQGLQFLFEYFSETQRNKGNFPGRFSGRQFSNSRSEMNVSTLELGDSALYLCASSLDREGNYGYTFGSGTRLTVV.

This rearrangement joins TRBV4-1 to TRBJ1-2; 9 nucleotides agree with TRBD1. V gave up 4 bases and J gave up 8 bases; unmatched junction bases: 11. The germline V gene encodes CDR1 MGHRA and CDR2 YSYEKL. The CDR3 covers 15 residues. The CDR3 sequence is CASSPRDRDSRGYTF. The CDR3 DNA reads TGCGCCAGCAGCCCCCGGGACAGGGATTCCCGCGGCTACACCTTC.

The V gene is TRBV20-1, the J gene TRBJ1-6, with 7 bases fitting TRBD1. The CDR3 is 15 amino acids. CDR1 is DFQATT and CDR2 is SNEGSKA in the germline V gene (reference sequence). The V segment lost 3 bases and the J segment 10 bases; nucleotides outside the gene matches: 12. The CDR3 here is CSASGGRGGGSPLHF. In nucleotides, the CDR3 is TGCAGTGCTAGTGGTGGAAGAGGGGGCGGCTCACCCCTCCACTTT.

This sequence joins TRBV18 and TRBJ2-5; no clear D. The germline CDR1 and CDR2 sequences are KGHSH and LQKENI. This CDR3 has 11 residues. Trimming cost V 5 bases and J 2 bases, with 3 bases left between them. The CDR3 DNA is TGTGCCAGCTCAACACAAGAGACCCAGTACTTC. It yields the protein CASSTQETQYF.

CDR3 sequence reads: CASSPPGQGNSPLHF. The CDR3 nucleotides read TGTGCCAGCAGCCCCCCCGGACAGGGGAATTCACCCCTCCACTTT. The chain is built from TRBV7-2 and TRBJ1-6, with 9 bases fitting TRBD1. Germline CDR1 SGHTA, CDR2 FQGNSA. The length of the CDR3 is 15 residues. J lost 7 bases, V lost 5 bases, and 6 bases had no gene match.

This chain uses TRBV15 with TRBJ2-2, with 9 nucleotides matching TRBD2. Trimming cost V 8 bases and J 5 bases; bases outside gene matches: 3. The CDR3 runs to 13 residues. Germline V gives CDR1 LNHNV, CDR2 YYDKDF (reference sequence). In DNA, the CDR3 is TGTGCCACCCGGACTAGCGAAACCGGGGAGCTGTTTTTT. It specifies CATRTSETGELFF.

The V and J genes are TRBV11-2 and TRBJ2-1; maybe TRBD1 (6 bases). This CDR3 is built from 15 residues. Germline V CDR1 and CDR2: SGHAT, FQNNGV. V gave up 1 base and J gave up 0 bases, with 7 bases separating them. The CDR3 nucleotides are TGTGCCAGCAGCTTAGGGGGGCCCTCCTACAATGAGCAGTTCTTC. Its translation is CASSLGGPSYNEQFF.

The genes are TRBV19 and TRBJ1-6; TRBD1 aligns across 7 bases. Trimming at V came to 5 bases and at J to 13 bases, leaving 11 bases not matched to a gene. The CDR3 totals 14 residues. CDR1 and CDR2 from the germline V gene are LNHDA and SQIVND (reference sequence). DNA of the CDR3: TGTGCCAGTAGTCTGGACAGGTTCGTAACGCCCCTCCACTTT. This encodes CASSLDRFVTPLHF.

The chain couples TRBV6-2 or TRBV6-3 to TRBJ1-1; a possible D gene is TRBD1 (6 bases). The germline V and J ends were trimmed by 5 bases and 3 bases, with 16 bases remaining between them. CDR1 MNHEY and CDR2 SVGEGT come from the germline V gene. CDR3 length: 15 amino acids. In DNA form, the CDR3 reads TGTGCCAGCAGTAGGATAGGGGGGGGCGACACTGAAGCTTTCTTT. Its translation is CASSRIGGGDTEAFF.

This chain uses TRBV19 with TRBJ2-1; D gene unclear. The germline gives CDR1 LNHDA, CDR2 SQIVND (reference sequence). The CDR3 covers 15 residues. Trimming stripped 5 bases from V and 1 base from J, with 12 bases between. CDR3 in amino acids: CASSPLDASYNEQFF. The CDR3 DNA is TGTGCCAGTAGTCCCTTGGACGCTTCCTACAATGAGCAGTTCTTC.

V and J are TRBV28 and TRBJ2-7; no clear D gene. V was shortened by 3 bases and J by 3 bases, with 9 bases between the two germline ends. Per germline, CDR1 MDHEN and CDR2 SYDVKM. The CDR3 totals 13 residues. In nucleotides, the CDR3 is TGTGCCAGCAGTTTGAATGGGAACTACGAGCAGTACTTC. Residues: CASSLNGNYEQYF.

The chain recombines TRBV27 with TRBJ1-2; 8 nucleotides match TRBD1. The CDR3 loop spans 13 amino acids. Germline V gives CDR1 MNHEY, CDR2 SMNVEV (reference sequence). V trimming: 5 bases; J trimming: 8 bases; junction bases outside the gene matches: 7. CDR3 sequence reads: CASSPGQGRGYTF. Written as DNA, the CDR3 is TGTGCCAGCAGTCCCGGACAGGGACGGGGCTACACCTTC.

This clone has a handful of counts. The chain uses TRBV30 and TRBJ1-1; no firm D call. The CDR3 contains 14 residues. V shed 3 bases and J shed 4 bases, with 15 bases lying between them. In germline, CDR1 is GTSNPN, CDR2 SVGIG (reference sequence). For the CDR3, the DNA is TGTGCCTGGAGCCGGGGTGGAGGGCTCACTGAAGCTTTCTTT. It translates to CAWSRGGGLTEAFF.

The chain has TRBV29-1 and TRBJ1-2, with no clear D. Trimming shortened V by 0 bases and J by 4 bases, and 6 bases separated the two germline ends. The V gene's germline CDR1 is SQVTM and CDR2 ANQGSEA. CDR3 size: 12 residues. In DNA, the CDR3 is TGCAGCGTTGAAGAAAATTTCTATGGCTACACCTTC. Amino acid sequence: CSVEENFYGYTF.

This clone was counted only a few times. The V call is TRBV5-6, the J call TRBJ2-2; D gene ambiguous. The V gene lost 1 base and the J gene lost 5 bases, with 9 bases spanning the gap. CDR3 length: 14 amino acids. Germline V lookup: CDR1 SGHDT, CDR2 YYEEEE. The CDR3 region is CASSLLTGTGELFF. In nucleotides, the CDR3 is TGTGCCAGCAGCTTGCTTACCGGGACCGGGGAGCTGTTTTTT.

In DNA form, the CDR3 reads TGTGCCAGCAGTTTCCAGGGCCCGAAGACCCAGTACTTC. Its translation: CASSFQGPKTQYF. V and J are TRBV12-3 or TRBV12-4 and TRBJ2-5, with TRBD1 as a possible D gene (5 bases). V lost 3 bases, J lost 6 bases, and 11 bases lay in between. This CDR3 has 13 amino acids.

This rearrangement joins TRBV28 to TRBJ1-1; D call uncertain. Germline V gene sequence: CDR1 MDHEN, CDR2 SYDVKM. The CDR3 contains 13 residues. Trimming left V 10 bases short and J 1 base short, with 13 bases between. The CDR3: CAIAERANTEAFF. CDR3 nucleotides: TGTGCCATTGCAGAAAGGGCGAACACTGAAGCTTTCTTT.

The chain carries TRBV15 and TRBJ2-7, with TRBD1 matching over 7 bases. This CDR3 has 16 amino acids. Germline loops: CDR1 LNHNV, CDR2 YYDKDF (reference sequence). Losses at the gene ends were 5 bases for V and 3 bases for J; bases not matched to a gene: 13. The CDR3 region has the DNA TGTGCCACCAGCCATAATCCGGGACAGCAAAGCTACGAGCAGTACTTC. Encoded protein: CATSHNPGQQSYEQYF.

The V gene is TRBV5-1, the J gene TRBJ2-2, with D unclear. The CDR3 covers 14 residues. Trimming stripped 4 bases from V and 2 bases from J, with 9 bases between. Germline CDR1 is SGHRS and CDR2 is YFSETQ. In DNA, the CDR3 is TGCGCCAGCAGCCGGCAGATAAACACCGGGGAGCTGTTTTTT. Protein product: CASSRQINTGELFF.

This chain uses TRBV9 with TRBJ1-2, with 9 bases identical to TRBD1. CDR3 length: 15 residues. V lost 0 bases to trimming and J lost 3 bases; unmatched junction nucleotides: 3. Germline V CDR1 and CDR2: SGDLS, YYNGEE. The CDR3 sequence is CASSVGTGVDYGYTF. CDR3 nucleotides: TGTGCCAGCAGCGTAGGGACAGGGGTAGACTATGGCTACACCTTC.

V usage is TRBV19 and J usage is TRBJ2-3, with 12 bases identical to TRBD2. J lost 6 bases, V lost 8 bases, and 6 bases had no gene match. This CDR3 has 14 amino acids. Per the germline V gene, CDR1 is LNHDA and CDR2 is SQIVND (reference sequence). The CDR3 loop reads CASSSGGALDTQYF. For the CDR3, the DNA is TGTGCCAGTTCTAGCGGGGGGGCACTCGATACGCAGTATTTT.